The 29 T cell receptor beta chains reported below all come from one sample, sequenced in a study of early stage breast cancer tumors (dated by TCRdb to 2016 to 2017). The method behind the library was the immunoSEQ multiplex PCR assay. The immuneACCESS repertoire file appears here via TCRdb, limited to in-frame rearrangements. These files lack a portion of the clones; in checked studies, under half of the deficit traces to unresolved V genes, and the cause of the others is not known. Here the sample has over 5,000 clones; around 70% occur a single time. Of the sample, more than 15% is held by the ten largest clones. The source material was breast tumor tissue. Every receptor here comes from a person between 55 and 69 years old with breast cancer.

The chain joins TRBV27 to TRBJ2-3; 15 bases agree with TRBD2. Germline V CDR1 and CDR2: MNHEY, SMNVEV (reference sequence). This CDR3 contains 18 residues. V was clipped by 4 bases and J by 5 bases; unmatched bases: 10. The CDR3 DNA reads TGTGCCAGCAGTTCGTTAGGACTAGCGGGGGGGCAAATAGATACGCAGTATTTT. Translation: CASSSLGLAGGQIDTQYF.

This clone was counted a few times. This chain links TRBV28 with TRBJ1-3; 7 bases agree with TRBD1. Germline V gene sequence: CDR1 MDHEN, CDR2 SYDVKM. V shed 9 bases, J shed 3 bases, and the junction held 11 bases outside the gene matches. The CDR3 spans 15 residues. The CDR3 DNA reads as TGTGCCAGTCAAAGGACAGGCACGATTGGAAACACCATATATTTT. It yields the protein CASQRTGTIGNTIYF. Using reference TRBV28 and TRBJ1-3 for the parts outside the CDR3, the full variable domain is DVKVTQSSRYLVKRTGEKVFLECVQDMDHENMFWYRQDPGLGLRLIYFSYDVKMKEKGDIPEGYSVSREKKERFSLILESASTNQTSMYLCASQRTGTIGNTIYFGEGSWLTVV.

The V gene is TRBV29-1, the J gene TRBJ2-5; possibly TRBD2 for D (5 bases). There are 13 residues in the CDR3. Germline V gene sequence: CDR1 SQVTM, CDR2 ANQGSEA. With 4 bases removed from V and 1 base from J, the gap between germline ends came to 10 bases. The CDR3 nucleotides are TGCAGCGTTGGCCGGGATATCCAAGAGACCCAGTACTTC. Translation: CSVGRDIQETQYF.

The J gene is TRBJ1-3, the V gene TRBV6-5; TRBD1 aligns across 8 bases. CDR3 length equals 15 residues. The germline V gene encodes CDR1 MNHEY and CDR2 SVGAGI. V was clipped by 6 bases and J by 2 bases; unmatched bases: 6. In DNA, the CDR3 is TGTGCCAGCAGCAGAGGGACAGGCCCTGGAAACACCATATATTTT. Its protein is CASSRGTGPGNTIYF.

The rearrangement joins TRBV4-3 to TRBJ2-2, with D possibly TRBD1 on 6 matching bases. Germline CDR1 LGHNA, CDR2 YSLEER. The CDR3 runs 17 residues. The V and J ends lost 3 bases and 5 bases respectively, with 19 bases between them. The CDR3 nucleotides read TGCGCCAGCAGCCAGGTATTAGGAACAGGGTCGACCGGGGAGCTGTTTTTT. Amino acids: CASSQVLGTGSTGELFF.

The chain is built from TRBV5-6 and TRBJ2-3, with D tentatively TRBD1 or TRBD2 (6 bases each). Germline CDR1 SGHDT, CDR2 YYEEEE. V gave up 0 bases and J gave up 0 bases, with 11 bases separating them. The CDR3 runs 16 residues. The DNA of the CDR3 is TGTGCCAGCAGCTTGGAGAGGGGGGCTAGCACAGATACGCAGTATTTT. Its protein product is CASSLERGASTDTQYF.

The rearrangement links TRBV28 to TRBJ1-5, with D perhaps matching TRBD1 (5 bases). Deletions cut 7 bases from V and 1 base from J, with 11 bases between. The CDR3 has 14 amino acids. CDR1 and CDR2 from the germline V gene are MDHEN and SYDVKM. The CDR3 loop reads CASTRAGSNQPQHF. In DNA form, the CDR3 reads TGTGCCAGCACCAGGGCGGGGAGCAATCAGCCCCAGCATTTT.

This chain uses TRBV9 with TRBJ2-1; D is perhaps TRBD1 (6 bases). With 0 bases removed from V and 5 bases from J, the gap between germline ends came to 12 bases. Germline V gene sequence: CDR1 SGDLS, CDR2 YYNGEE. The CDR3 sequence is 15 residues long. The CDR3 is CASSVGPEGDNEQFF. The CDR3 DNA reads as TGTGCCAGCAGCGTAGGCCCTGAGGGGGACAATGAGCAGTTCTTC.

This rearrangement joins TRBV18 to TRBJ2-1; no clear D gene. The CDR3 sequence is 13 residues long. Trimming pared 3 bases from V and 7 bases from J, leaving 10 bases between. In germline, CDR1 is KGHSH, CDR2 LQKENI. CDR3 bases: TGTGCCAGCTCACCCGTATCGGATAATGAGCAGTTCTTC. Protein: CASSPVSDNEQFF.

The gene calls are TRBV5-1 and TRBJ1-6; D not resolved. This CDR3 has 13 residues. Per the germline V gene, CDR1 is SGHRS and CDR2 is YFSETQ. V was trimmed by 7 bases and J by 10 bases, leaving 15 bases between them. CDR3 sequence (DNA): TGCGCCAGCTCCCAGGCAGTGACCTCACCCCTCCACTTT. This translates into CASSQAVTSPLHF.

The CDR3 DNA follows: TGTGCCAGCAGGCCCGGAGGGGGTGATGAAAAACTGTTTTTT. As protein: CASRPGGGDEKLFF. The chain uses TRBV2 and TRBJ1-4, with D perhaps TRBD1 (6 bases). CDR3 length equals 14 residues. V dropped 6 bases and J dropped 6 bases, with 14 bases sitting between them. Germline V gene sequence: CDR1 SNHLY, CDR2 FYNNEI.

This sequence joins TRBV30 and TRBJ2-3; TRBD2 aligns across 7 bases. CDR3 length: 16 amino acids. Germline V gene data show CDR1 as GTSNPN and CDR2 as SVGIG (reference sequence). V was clipped by 0 bases and J by 0 bases; unmatched bases: 6. The CDR3 DNA follows: TGTGCCTGGAGTGTATTTGGCGGGGGAAGCACAGATACGCAGTATTTT. Encoded protein: CAWSVFGGGSTDTQYF.

The chain links TRBV25-1 to TRBJ1-4, with a possible D match to TRBD1 (6 bases). Trimming left V 3 bases short and J 10 bases short, with 15 bases between. CDR1 and CDR2 from the germline V gene are MGHDK and SYGVNS. This CDR3 has 14 amino acids. CDR3 amino acids: CASSEGVRGAKLFF. In DNA, the CDR3 is TGTGCCAGCAGTGAGGGTGTAAGGGGGGCAAAACTGTTTTTT. Drawing the rest from reference TRBV25-1 and TRBJ1-4, the complete variable domain is EADIYQTPRYLVIGTGKKITLECSQTMGHDKMYWYQQDPGMELHLIHYSYGVNSTEKGDLSSESTVSRIRTEHFPLTLESARPSHTSQYLCASSEGVRGAKLFFGSGTQLSVL.

V and J are TRBV5-4 and TRBJ1-5, with D possibly matching TRBD1 (6 bases). V lost 3 bases to trimming and J lost 5 bases, with 15 bases between them. This CDR3 has 15 residues. Germline loops: CDR1 SGHNT, CDR2 YYREEE (reference sequence). The CDR3 spells CASSSRQEPDQPQHF. DNA for the CDR3: TGTGCCAGCAGCTCAAGACAGGAACCCGATCAGCCCCAGCATTTT.

Only one count was recorded for this clone. This sample also contains other DNA sequences that code for the same CDR3. The chain couples TRBV4-1 to TRBJ2-7, with 8 positions matching TRBD1. The CDR3 has 14 amino acids. The V gene end was trimmed by 5 bases and the J gene end by 4 bases; junction bases not matched to a gene: 7. Germline CDR1 and CDR2: MGHRA and YSYEKL. The CDR3 loop is CASSSRQGRYEQYF. In DNA form, the CDR3 reads TGCGCCAGCAGCTCCCGACAGGGGAGGTACGAGCAGTACTTC.

This chain links TRBV28 with TRBJ2-7; 13 bases agree with TRBD2. The CDR3 is 17 amino acids. Trimming removed 5 bases from V and 2 bases from J; junction bases left unmatched: 9. The germline gives CDR1 MDHEN, CDR2 SYDVKM. This chain's CDR3 is CASSRGAGTSGAYEQYF. CDR3 sequence (DNA): TGTGCCAGCAGTCGCGGGGCGGGGACTAGCGGGGCCTACGAGCAGTACTTC.

This chain connects TRBV2 to TRBJ1-5, with TRBD1 matching 10 bases. In germline, CDR1 is SNHLY, CDR2 FYNNEI. V gave up 6 bases and J gave up 5 bases; unmatched junction bases: 7. The CDR3 covers 15 residues. The CDR3 sequence: CASRRGQGPDQPQHF. In DNA form, the CDR3 reads TGTGCCAGCAGGAGGGGACAGGGGCCCGATCAGCCCCAGCATTTT. Looking up the rest from reference TRBV2 and TRBJ1-5 gives the full variable domain: EPEVTQTPSHQVTQMGQEVILRCVPISNHLYFYWYRQILGQKVEFLVSFYNNEISEKSEIFDDQFSVERPDGSNFTLKIRSTKLEDSAMYFCASRRGQGPDQPQHFGDGTRLSIL.

This clone was counted between two and nine times. The chain employs TRBV30 and TRBJ2-2; no definite D call. Trimming took off 3 bases at V and 4 bases at J, with 12 bases between the two ends. Germline CDR1 and CDR2: GTSNPN and SVGIG (reference sequence). This CDR3 spans 14 amino acids. In DNA, the CDR3 is TGTGCCTGGAGAGACCATCGAAGCACCGGGGAGCTGTTTTTT. This codes for CAWRDHRSTGELFF.

The chain combines TRBV6-5 with TRBJ1-1, with D tentatively TRBD1 (6 bases). The CDR3 is made up of 15 amino acids. With 5 bases removed from V and 2 bases from J, the gap between germline ends came to 15 bases. The germline V gene encodes CDR1 MNHEY and CDR2 SVGAGI. The CDR3 region is CASSPPEDSNTEAFF. In DNA, the CDR3 is TGTGCCAGCAGTCCCCCCGAGGACAGTAACACTGAAGCTTTCTTT.

A few counts support this clone. This chain joins TRBV5-4 and TRBJ1-2; tentatively, D is TRBD1 (6 bases). With 4 bases removed from V and 2 bases from J, the gap between germline ends came to 9 bases. Per the germline V gene, CDR1 is SGHNT and CDR2 is YYREEE (reference sequence). The CDR3 has 13 residues. The CDR3 is CASSPDSNYGYTF. The DNA of the CDR3 is TGTGCCAGCAGCCCGGACAGCAACTATGGCTACACCTTC.

The rearrangement links TRBV9 to TRBJ2-3; 9 bases map to TRBD2. Germline assignment: CDR1 SGDLS and CDR2 YYNGEE. Germline trimming cut 0 bases from V and 2 bases from J; bases unmatched to any gene: 4. The CDR3 runs 16 residues. The CDR3 sequence is CASSVGSSGDTDTQYF. In nucleotides, the CDR3 is TGTGCCAGCAGCGTAGGGTCTAGCGGGGACACAGATACGCAGTATTTT.

This clone appeared a single time. The chain links TRBV4-3 to TRBJ2-7; 7 nucleotides agree with TRBD2. The CDR3 is 14 residues long. Germline CDR1 is LGHNA and CDR2 is YSLEER. After removal of 1 base from V and 1 base from J, the junction contained 1 base not matched to a gene. The CDR3 region is CASSQGGGSYEQYF. The CDR3 DNA sequence: TGCGCCAGCAGCCAAGGGGGGGGATCCTACGAGCAGTACTTC.

This clone was found a few times. The chain carries TRBV4-2 and TRBJ2-5; 11 bases are a match to TRBD2. The germline CDR1 and CDR2 sequences are LGHNA and YNFKEQ. The V gene end was trimmed by 5 bases and the J gene end by 1 base; junction bases not matched to a gene: 3. This CDR3 is 15 amino acids long. CDR3 sequence reads: CASSIGTSGQETQYF. CDR3 sequence (DNA): TGTGCCAGCAGCATTGGGACTAGCGGCCAAGAGACCCAGTACTTC.

The J gene is TRBJ2-7, the V gene TRBV18; either TRBD1 or TRBD2 may supply D (5 bases each). Germline CDR1 is KGHSH and CDR2 is LQKENI. The germline V and J ends were trimmed by 2 bases and 6 bases, with 5 bases remaining between them. The CDR3 is made up of 11 amino acids. CDR3 loop: CASSPGGEQYF. The CDR3 DNA is TGTGCCAGCTCACCAGGGGGCGAGCAGTACTTC.

About this clone itself: The junction differs from germline at one of its ends, possibly a read error. V is TRBV7-7 and J is TRBJ2-1, with D maybe TRBD1 (6 bases). Germline assignment: CDR1 SSHAT and CDR2 FNYEAQ (reference sequence). CDR3 length equals 15 residues. In nucleotides, the CDR3 is TGTGCTAGCAGCTTAGATGGGGGCAATCACAATGAGCAGTTCTTC. This encodes CASSLDGGNHNEQFF.

The rearrangement uses TRBV18 and TRBJ2-3; TRBD2 matches 7 bases. There are 14 residues in the CDR3. Losses at the gene ends were 4 bases for V and 4 bases for J; bases not matched to a gene: 5. The germline gives CDR1 KGHSH, CDR2 LQKENI. The CDR3 reads CASSRPGGADTQYF. The CDR3 nucleotides read TGTGCCAGCTCACGGCCGGGAGGAGCAGATACGCAGTATTTT.

The chain links TRBV4-2 to TRBJ2-3; TRBD2 aligns across 8 bases. The V segment lost 4 bases and the J segment 3 bases; nucleotides outside the gene matches: 18. Germline V gene data show CDR1 as LGHNA and CDR2 as YNFKEQ. The CDR3 consists of 19 residues. The CDR3 DNA reads TGTGCCAGCAGCCCCTACATAGCGGGGCGCAACATATTTACAGATACGCAGTATTTT. This codes for CASSPYIAGRNIFTDTQYF.

By share of the sample, this clone is medium-sized. The chain has TRBV30 and TRBJ1-6; 8 nucleotides match TRBD1. Looked up from germline, CDR1 is GTSNPN and CDR2 is SVGIG (reference sequence). V shed 8 bases and J 0 bases; nucleotides not matched to a gene: 6. This CDR3 is built from 15 residues. The CDR3 loop is CAQRTGSSYNSPLHF. CDR3 DNA: TGTGCCCAGAGGACAGGGAGCTCCTATAATTCACCCCTCCACTTT.

The V gene is TRBV2, the J gene TRBJ2-3; D may be TRBD2 (5 bases). This CDR3 is built from 14 residues. Germline V gives CDR1 SNHLY, CDR2 FYNNEI. V gave up 7 bases and J gave up 3 bases, with 14 bases separating them. The CDR3 region is CASNRGPLTDTQYF. DNA of the CDR3: TGTGCCAGCAACCGAGGGCCCCTAACAGATACGCAGTATTTT.